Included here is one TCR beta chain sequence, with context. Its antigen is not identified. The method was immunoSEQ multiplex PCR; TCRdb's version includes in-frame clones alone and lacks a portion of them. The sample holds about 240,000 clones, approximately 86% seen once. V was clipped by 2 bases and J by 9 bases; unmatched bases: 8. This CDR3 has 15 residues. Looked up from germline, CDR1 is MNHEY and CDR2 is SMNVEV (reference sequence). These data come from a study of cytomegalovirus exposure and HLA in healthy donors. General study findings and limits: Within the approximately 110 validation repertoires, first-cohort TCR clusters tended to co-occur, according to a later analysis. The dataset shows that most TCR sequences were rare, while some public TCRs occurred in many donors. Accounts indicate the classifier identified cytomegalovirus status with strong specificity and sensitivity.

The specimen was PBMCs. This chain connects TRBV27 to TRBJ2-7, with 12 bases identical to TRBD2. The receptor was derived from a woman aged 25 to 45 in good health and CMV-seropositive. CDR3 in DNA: TGTGCCAGCAGTTTAAGGCTAGCGGGAGGGGAAGTGCAGTACTTC. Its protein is CASSLRLAGGEVQYF.